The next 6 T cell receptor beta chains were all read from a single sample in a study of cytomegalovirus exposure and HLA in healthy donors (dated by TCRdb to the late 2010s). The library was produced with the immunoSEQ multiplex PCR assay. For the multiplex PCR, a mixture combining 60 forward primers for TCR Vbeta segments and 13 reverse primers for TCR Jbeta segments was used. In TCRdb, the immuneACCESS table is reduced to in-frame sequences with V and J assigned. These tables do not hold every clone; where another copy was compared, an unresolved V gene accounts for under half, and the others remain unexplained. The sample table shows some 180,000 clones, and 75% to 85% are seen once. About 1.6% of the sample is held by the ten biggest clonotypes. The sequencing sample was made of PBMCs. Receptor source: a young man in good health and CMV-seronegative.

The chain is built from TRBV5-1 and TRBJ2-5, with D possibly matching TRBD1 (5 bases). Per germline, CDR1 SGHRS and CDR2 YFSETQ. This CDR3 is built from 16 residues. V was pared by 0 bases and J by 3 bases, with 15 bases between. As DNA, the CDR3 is TGCGCCAGCAGCTTGGAATCAGCCCAGGACAAAGAGACCCAGTACTTC. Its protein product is CASSLESAQDKETQYF. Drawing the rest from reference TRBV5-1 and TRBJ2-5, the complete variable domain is KAGVTQTPRYLIKTRGQQVTLSCSPISGHRSVSWYQQTPGQGLQFLFEYFSETQRNKGNFPGRFSGRQFSNSRSEMNVSTLELGDSALYLCASSLESAQDKETQYFGPGTRLLVL.

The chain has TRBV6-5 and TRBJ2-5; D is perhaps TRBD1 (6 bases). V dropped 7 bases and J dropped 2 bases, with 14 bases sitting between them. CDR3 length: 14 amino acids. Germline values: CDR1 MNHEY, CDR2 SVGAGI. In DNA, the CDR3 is TGTGCCAGCACTAAGGATCAGGGGCAAGAGACCCAGTACTTC. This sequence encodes CASTKDQGQETQYF.

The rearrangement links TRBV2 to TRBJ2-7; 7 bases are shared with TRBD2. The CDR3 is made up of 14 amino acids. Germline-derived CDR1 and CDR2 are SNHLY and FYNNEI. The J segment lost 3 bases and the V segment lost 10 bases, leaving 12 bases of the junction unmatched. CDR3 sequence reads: CATLPQRGFYEQYF. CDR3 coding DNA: TGTGCCACCCTGCCCCAGCGGGGTTTCTACGAGCAGTACTTC.

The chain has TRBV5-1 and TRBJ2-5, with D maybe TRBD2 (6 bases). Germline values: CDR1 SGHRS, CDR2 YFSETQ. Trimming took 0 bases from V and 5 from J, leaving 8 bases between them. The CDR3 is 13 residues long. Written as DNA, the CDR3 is TGCGCCAGCAGCTTGGGGGCGGGGGAGACCCAGTACTTC. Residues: CASSLGAGETQYF.

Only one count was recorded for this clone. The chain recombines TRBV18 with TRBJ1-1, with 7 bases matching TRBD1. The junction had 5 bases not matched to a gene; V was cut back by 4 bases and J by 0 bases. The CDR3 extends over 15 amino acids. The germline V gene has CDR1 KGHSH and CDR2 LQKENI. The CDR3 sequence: CASSLLGQLNTEAFF. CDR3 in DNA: TGTGCCAGCTCACTCCTGGGACAGTTGAACACTGAAGCTTTCTTT. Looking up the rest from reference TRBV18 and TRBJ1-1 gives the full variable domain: NAGVMQNPRHLVRRRGQEARLRCSPMKGHSHVYWYRQLPEEGLKFMVYLQKENIIDESGMPKERFSAEFPKEGPSILRIQQVVRGDSAAYFCASSLLGQLNTEAFFGQGTRLTVV.

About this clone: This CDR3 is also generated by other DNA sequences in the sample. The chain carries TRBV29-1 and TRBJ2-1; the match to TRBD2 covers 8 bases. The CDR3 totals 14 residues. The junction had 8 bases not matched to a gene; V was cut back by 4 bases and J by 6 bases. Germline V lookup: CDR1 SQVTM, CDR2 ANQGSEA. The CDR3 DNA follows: TGCAGCGTTGTAAGCGGGAGCCGAGTCAATGAGCAGTTCTTC. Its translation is CSVVSGSRVNEQFF.